Reported below is one T cell receptor (beta chain). Its antigen is currently unknown. This specimen belongs to a study of shared clonotypes between healthy human individuals. Study-wide background: Aged between 18 and 49, the donors were a couple of women and a few men. Findings of the study overall: Against clonotypes common to all four donors, non-shared ones had lower generation probabilities.

The germline gives CDR1 SGHRS, CDR2 YFSETQ. The CDR3 loop spans 14 amino acids. V was pared by 3 bases and J by 3 bases, with 12 bases between. Measured with immunoSEQ multiplex PCR; TCRdb has only the in-frame clones, and not every one. Of 780,000 or so clones in the sample, over 60% are singletons; the top ten hold under 2%. The chain joins TRBV5-1 to TRBJ1-1, with D possibly TRBD1 on 6 matching bases. Sequencing used memory CD4+ T cells sorted from blood. Subset of the sample: CD45RA-negative fraction. This receptor was taken from a woman in her thirties in good health. CDR3 nucleotides: TGCGCCAGCAGCTCTACAGGGTCGGACACTGAAGCTTTCTTT. Amino acid sequence: CASSSTGSDTEAFF.